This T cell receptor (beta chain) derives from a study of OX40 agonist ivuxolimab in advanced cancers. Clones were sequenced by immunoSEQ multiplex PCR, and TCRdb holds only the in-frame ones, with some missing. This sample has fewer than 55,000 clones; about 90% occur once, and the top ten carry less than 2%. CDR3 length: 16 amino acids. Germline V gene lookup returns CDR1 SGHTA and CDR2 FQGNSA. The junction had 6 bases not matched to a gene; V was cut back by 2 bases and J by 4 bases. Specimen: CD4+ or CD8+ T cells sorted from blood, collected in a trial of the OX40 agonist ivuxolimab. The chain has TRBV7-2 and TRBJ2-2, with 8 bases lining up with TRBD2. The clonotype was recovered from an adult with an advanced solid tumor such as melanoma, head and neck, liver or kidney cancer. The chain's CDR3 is CASSLLPAGGTGELFF. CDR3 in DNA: TGTGCCAGCAGCTTATTACCCGCGGGAGGCACCGGGGAGCTGTTTTTT.